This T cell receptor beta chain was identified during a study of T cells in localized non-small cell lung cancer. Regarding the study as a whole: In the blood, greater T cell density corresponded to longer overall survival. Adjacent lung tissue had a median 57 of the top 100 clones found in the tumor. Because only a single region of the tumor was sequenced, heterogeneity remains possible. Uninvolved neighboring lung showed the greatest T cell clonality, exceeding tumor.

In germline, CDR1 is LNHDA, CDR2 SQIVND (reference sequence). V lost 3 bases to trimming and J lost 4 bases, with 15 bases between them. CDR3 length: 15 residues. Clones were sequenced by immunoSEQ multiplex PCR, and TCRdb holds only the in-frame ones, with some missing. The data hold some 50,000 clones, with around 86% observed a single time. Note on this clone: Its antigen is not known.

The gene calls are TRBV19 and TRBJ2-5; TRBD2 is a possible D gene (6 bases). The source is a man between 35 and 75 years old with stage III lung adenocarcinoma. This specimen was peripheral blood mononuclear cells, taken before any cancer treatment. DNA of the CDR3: TGTGCCAGTAGTATCAATCCGACTAGGGGAGAGACCCAGTACTTC. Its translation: CASSINPTRGETQYF.